A single sample is the source of the 27 T cell receptor beta chains below, sequenced in a study of post-analysis software for immune sequencing data. Their antigens are not known. Libraries were made from TCR beta cDNA, and they carried unique molecular identifiers. A single record per CDR3 protein comes from TCRdb applying MiXCR to the PCR reads. The table has roughly 870,000 distinct CDR3 sequences, roughly 50% seen once. General study results and limits: The five TRBV segments detected at higher frequency in patients than in controls included TRBV5-6, TRBV5-1 and TRBV20-1.

The sample comprised blood. These TCRs come from a girl under 18 with multiple sclerosis.

This clonotype was counted between two and nine times. The rearrangement links TRBV27 to TRBJ2-1; D is ambiguous. The CDR3 covers 13 residues. The V gene lost 3 bases and the J gene lost 4 bases, with 7 bases spanning the gap. CDR1 is MNHEY and CDR2 is SMNVEV in the germline V gene (reference sequence). The CDR3 DNA reads as TGTGCCAGCAGTTTCGTCAGATACAATGAGCAGTTCTTC. The encoded protein is CASSFVRYNEQFF.

The V gene is TRBV24-1, the J gene TRBJ2-5; 9 bases are a match to TRBD1. The trim removed 3 bases at V and 4 bases at J, leaving 5 bases unmatched. Germline CDR1 reads KGHDR; CDR2 reads SFDVKD. The CDR3 extends over 15 amino acids. CDR3 bases: TGTGCCACCAGTGATCCACAGGGGGCCGGAGAGACCCAGTACTTC. Translating it yields CATSDPQGAGETQYF.

The J gene is TRBJ2-5, the V gene TRBV19, with D perhaps matching TRBD1 (6 bases). The J call is uncertain, as TRBJ2-7 better fits the DNA end. CDR3 length: 14 amino acids. CDR1 is LNHDA and CDR2 is SQIVND in the germline V gene (reference sequence). CDR3 bases: TGTGCCAGTAGTATTTCCTACAGGGAATACGAGCAGTACTTC. Translated, it gives CASSISYREYEQYF.

V is TRBV20-1 and J is TRBJ2-1; 9 bases are a match to TRBD2. Germline assignment: CDR1 DFQATT and CDR2 SNEGSKA (reference sequence). V gave up 5 bases and J gave up 6 bases; unmatched junction bases: 17. The CDR3 extends over 17 amino acids. CDR3 sequence (DNA): TGCAGTGCTCCGGGACTAGCAGACAGAGCCAGAGGCAATGAGCAGTTCTTC. It yields the protein CSAPGLADRARGNEQFF.

V and J are TRBV7-3 and TRBJ2-2; 14 bases map to TRBD2. Trimming took 5 bases from V and 5 from J; bases not matched to a gene: 7. CDR3 length: 17 residues. CDR1 and CDR2 from the germline V gene are SGHTA and FQGTGA. The CDR3 DNA sequence: TGTGCCAGCAGCCCCGGGACTAGCGGGAGTTTTACCGGGGAGCTGTTTTTT. Translation: CASSPGTSGSFTGELFF.

The CDR3 DNA sequence: TGCAGCGTTGAAGAAGACAGGGGGCCATCGTATGGCTACACCTTC. It is translated as CSVEEDRGPSYGYTF. The chain links TRBV29-1 to TRBJ1-2; 10 bases are shared with TRBD1. V lost 0 bases and J lost 5; bases outside the gene matches: 6. Germline V gene sequence: CDR1 SQVTM, CDR2 ANQGSEA. The CDR3 covers 15 residues.

The rearrangement links TRBV4-2 to TRBJ2-1; 9 bases are a match to TRBD2. The end of the DNA is better explained by TRBJ2-7, so the J call may be wrong. Germline V CDR1 and CDR2: LGHNA, YNFKEQ. The CDR3 contains 17 residues. The CDR3 sequence: CASSQDRIAGAYNEQYF. The CDR3 DNA reads TGTGCCAGCAGCCAAGATCGAATAGCGGGAGCCTACAATGAGCAGTACTTC.

This clonotype came up a few times. CDR3 bases: TGCAGCTTCCTCGTGTTGGAGCTCGCAGGGACCCAGTACTTC. Its protein is CSFLVLELAGTQYF. The chain combines TRBV29-1 with TRBJ2-5; no reliable D call. Germline lookup yields CDR1 SQVTM and CDR2 ANQGSEA. The CDR3 loop spans 14 amino acids. Trimming removed 8 bases at V and 7 bases at J, with 23 bases between.

The chain combines TRBV29-1 with TRBJ1-4; D is unresolved. With 5 bases removed from V and 3 bases from J, the gap between germline ends came to 7 bases. CDR1 and CDR2 (germline): SQVTM, ANQGSEA. The CDR3 is made up of 12 amino acids. The CDR3 protein is CSVSRANEKLFF. Written as DNA, the CDR3 is TGCAGCGTTAGCAGAGCTAATGAAAAACTGTTTTTT. The full variable domain, rest sourced from reference TRBV29-1 and TRBJ1-4, is SAVISQKPSRDICQRGTSLTIQCQVDSQVTMMFWYRQQPGQSLTLIATANQGSEATYESGFVIDKFPISRPNLTFSTLTVSNMSPEDSSIYLCSVSRANEKLFFGSGTQLSVL.

The V and J genes are TRBV12-3 or TRBV12-4 and TRBJ2-1, with 10 bases aligning to TRBD2. The CDR3 runs 15 residues. V lost 6 bases to trimming and J lost 5 bases; unmatched junction nucleotides: 7. The CDR3: CASRGGTSANNEQFF. CDR3 DNA sequence: TGTGCCAGCAGGGGAGGGACTAGCGCCAACAATGAGCAGTTCTTC.

Only one count was recorded for this clonotype. This chain uses TRBV25-1 with TRBJ2-4; D is unclear. The CDR3 spans 14 residues. The V gene's germline CDR1 is MGHDK and CDR2 SYGVNS. Trimming left V 6 bases short and J 8 bases short, with 17 bases between. CDR3: CASREPQRAHIQYF. The CDR3 DNA follows: TGTGCCAGCAGGGAACCCCAAAGGGCTCACATTCAGTACTTC. Complete variable domain (other parts from reference TRBV25-1 and TRBJ2-4): EADIYQTPRYLVIGTGKKITLECSQTMGHDKMYWYQQDPGMELHLIHYSYGVNSTEKGDLSSESTVSRIRTEHFPLTLESARPSHTSQYLCASREPQRAHIQYFGAGTRLSVL.

J is TRBJ2-5 and V is TRBV25-1; the match to TRBD1 covers 8 bases. With 6 bases clipped from V and 4 bases from J, the junction kept 10 bases outside the gene matches. The V gene's germline CDR1 is MGHDK and CDR2 SYGVNS. The CDR3 totals 15 residues. DNA of the CDR3: TGTGCCAGCAGCCACCAGGACAGGGCAGGAGAGACCCAGTACTTC. It specifies CASSHQDRAGETQYF. The whole variable domain, remainder taken from reference TRBV25-1 and TRBJ2-5, is EADIYQTPRYLVIGTGKKITLECSQTMGHDKMYWYQQDPGMELHLIHYSYGVNSTEKGDLSSESTVSRIRTEHFPLTLESARPSHTSQYLCASSHQDRAGETQYFGPGTRLLVL.

V gene TRBV5-1 combines with J gene TRBJ2-1, with 8 positions matching TRBD2. The CDR3 is made up of 14 amino acids. CDR1 is SGHRS, CDR2 YFSETQ, per germline. Germline trimming cut 1 base from V and 7 bases from J; bases unmatched to any gene: 4. This CDR3 reads CASSLPGGLNEQFF. The CDR3 nucleotides are TGCGCCAGCAGCTTGCCGGGAGGGCTTAATGAGCAGTTCTTC.

The chain carries TRBV5-1 and TRBJ2-3; D is possibly TRBD2 (6 bases). This CDR3 is built from 17 residues. Germline lookup yields CDR1 SGHRS and CDR2 YFSETQ. V was cut by 4 bases and J by 2 bases, with 20 bases left in between. The CDR3: CASSQVILAGPTDTQYF. CDR3 nucleotide sequence: TGCGCCAGCAGCCAAGTGATACTAGCAGGACCCACAGATACGCAGTATTTT.

V gene TRBV5-1 combines with J gene TRBJ1-5; TRBD1 agrees at 8 bases. The germline V gene has CDR1 SGHRS and CDR2 YFSETQ. The CDR3 totals 16 residues. Trimming at V came to 0 bases and at J to 6 bases, leaving 8 bases not matched to a gene. Written as DNA, the CDR3 is TGCGCCAGCAGCTTGGATGGCAGGGGGCTCGGTCAGCCCCAGCATTTT. As protein: CASSLDGRGLGQPQHF.

This chain joins TRBV15 and TRBJ2-3, with a tentative D call TRBD2 (6 bases). Germline assignment: CDR1 LNHNV and CDR2 YYDKDF (reference sequence). The V and J ends lost 0 bases and 6 bases respectively, with 7 bases between them. The length of the CDR3 is 13 residues. The chain's CDR3 is CATSRDRGDTQYF. For the CDR3, the DNA is TGTGCCACCAGCAGAGACCGGGGGGATACGCAGTATTTT.

The CDR3 here is CASSLAVDRESQPQHF. In DNA, the CDR3 is TGTGCCAGCAGCTTGGCCGTTGACAGGGAAAGTCAGCCCCAGCATTTT. The genes are TRBV5-6 and TRBJ1-5; TRBD1 agrees at 7 bases. V was clipped by 0 bases and J by 6 bases; unmatched bases: 9. The germline V gene has CDR1 SGHDT and CDR2 YYEEEE. The CDR3 extends over 16 amino acids.

This clonotype turned up a few times. The chain uses TRBV29-1 and TRBJ2-6; a weak D match, TRBD2 (5 bases). The length of the CDR3 is 18 residues. V was cut by 2 bases and J by 0 bases, with 17 bases left in between. The germline gives CDR1 SQVTM, CDR2 ANQGSEA. CDR3 sequence reads: CSVETGVPTPSGANVLTF. CDR3 nucleotides: TGCAGCGTTGAAACCGGGGTCCCAACCCCCTCTGGGGCCAACGTCCTGACTTTC.

The chain uses TRBV29-1 and TRBJ2-3, with 13 bases aligning to TRBD2. This CDR3 region has 15 residues. Losses at the gene ends were 3 bases for V and 4 bases for J; bases not matched to a gene: 4. Germline lookup yields CDR1 SQVTM and CDR2 ANQGSEA. This chain's CDR3 is CSVEGLAGRPDTQYF. Here the CDR3 DNA reads TGCAGCGTTGAGGGACTAGCGGGGCGACCAGATACGCAGTATTTT.

This chain uses TRBV20-1 with TRBJ2-3, with TRBD2 matching 8 bases. Germline V gene lookup returns CDR1 DFQATT and CDR2 SNEGSKA (reference sequence). V trimming: 6 bases; J trimming: 2 bases; junction bases outside the gene matches: 7. The CDR3 is made up of 14 amino acids. CDR3 DNA: TGCAGTGCCCCTACTAGCGGAAACACAGATACGCAGTATTTT. Protein product: CSAPTSGNTDTQYF.

This clonotype was detected only once. The genes are TRBV7-3 and TRBJ2-7, with a weak D call TRBD2 (6 bases). The J call is doubtful: the DNA matches TRBJ2-5 better. Germline CDR1 and CDR2: SGHTA and FQGTGA. The CDR3 is 12 amino acids. CDR3 in amino acids: CASSRDSKTQYF. As DNA, the CDR3 is TGTGCCAGCAGCCGGGACTCTAAGACCCAGTACTTC.

The genes are TRBV2 and TRBJ2-3; TRBD2 matches at 13 bases. The CDR3 totals 15 residues. The V gene end was trimmed by 6 bases and the J gene end by 6 bases; junction bases not matched to a gene: 6. The germline V gene has CDR1 SNHLY and CDR2 FYNNEI. CDR3 sequence reads: CASSRTSGGGDTQYF. DNA for the CDR3: TGTGCCAGCAGCCGGACTAGCGGGGGTGGCGATACGCAGTATTTT.

V gene TRBV6-5 combines with J gene TRBJ2-1, with D possibly TRBD1 on 5 matching bases. V gave up 7 bases and J gave up 3 bases, with 19 bases separating them. Germline CDR1 reads MNHEY; CDR2 reads SVGAGI. The CDR3 consists of 16 residues. This chain's CDR3 is CASTLTQGAVYNEQFF. The CDR3 DNA sequence: TGTGCCAGCACTTTAACCCAGGGTGCGGTCTACAATGAGCAGTTCTTC.

This clonotype has more than one count but fewer than ten. The chain employs TRBV7-3 and TRBJ2-3; D ambiguous. The V end was cut by 5 bases, the J end by 0 bases, with 24 bases between. This CDR3 is 19 amino acids long. Germline CDR1 and CDR2: SGHTA and FQGTGA. The CDR3: CASSIGKGLPAPSTDTQYF. DNA of the CDR3: TGTGCCAGCAGCATAGGGAAGGGCCTCCCTGCTCCTAGCACAGATACGCAGTATTTT.

This clonotype was counted only a few times. V and J are TRBV20-1 and TRBJ1-2; D remains ambiguous. Trimming took 0 bases from V and 4 from J, leaving 12 bases between them. Germline lookup yields CDR1 DFQATT and CDR2 SNEGSKA (reference sequence). The CDR3 runs 14 residues. The CDR3 bases are TGCAGTGCTAGAGATCTAGGGCACCTCTATGGCTACACCTTC. It codes for CSARDLGHLYGYTF.

The V and J genes are TRBV11-2 and TRBJ2-2; D not resolved. The germline V and J ends were trimmed by 5 bases and 2 bases, with 15 bases remaining between them. The germline V gene has CDR1 SGHAT and CDR2 FQNNGV. The CDR3 length is 16 residues. The DNA of the CDR3 is TGTGCCAGCAGCCTGGGTAGCCTAATTAACACCGGGGAGCTGTTTTTT. Residues: CASSLGSLINTGELFF.

In regard to this clonotype: At one end the junction does not follow the germline gene, possibly because of a read error. The J gene is TRBJ1-2, the V gene TRBV29-1; D not certain. The CDR3 contains 15 residues. The germline gives CDR1 SQVTM, CDR2 ANQGSEA. In DNA form, the CDR3 reads TGCAGCGTTCAAGGATTCGGGCGGGAGAACTATGGCAACACCTTC. It codes for CSVQGFGRENYGNTF.